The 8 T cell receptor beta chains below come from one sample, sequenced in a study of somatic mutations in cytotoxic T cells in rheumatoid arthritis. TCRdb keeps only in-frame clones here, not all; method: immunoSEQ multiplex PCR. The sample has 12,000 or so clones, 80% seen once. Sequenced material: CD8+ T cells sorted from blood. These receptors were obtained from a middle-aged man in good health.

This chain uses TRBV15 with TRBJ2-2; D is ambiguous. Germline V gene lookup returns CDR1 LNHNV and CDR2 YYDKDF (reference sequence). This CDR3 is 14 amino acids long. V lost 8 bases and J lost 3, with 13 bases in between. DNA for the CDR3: TGTGCCACCTCTTCAAGGTTTGACACCGGGGAGCTGTTTTTT. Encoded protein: CATSSRFDTGELFF. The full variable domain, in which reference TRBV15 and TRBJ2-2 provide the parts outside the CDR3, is DAMVIQNPRYQVTQFGKPVTLSCSQTLNHNVMYWYQQKSSQAPKLLFHYYDKDFNNEADTPDNFQSRRPNTSFCFLDIRSPGLGDTAMYLCATSSRFDTGELFFGEGSRLTVL.

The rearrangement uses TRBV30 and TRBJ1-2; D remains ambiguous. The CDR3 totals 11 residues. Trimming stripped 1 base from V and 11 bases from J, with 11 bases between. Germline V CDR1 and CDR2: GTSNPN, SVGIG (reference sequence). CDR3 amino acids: CAWSARELYTF. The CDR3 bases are TGTGCCTGGAGTGCACGGGAATTGTACACCTTC.

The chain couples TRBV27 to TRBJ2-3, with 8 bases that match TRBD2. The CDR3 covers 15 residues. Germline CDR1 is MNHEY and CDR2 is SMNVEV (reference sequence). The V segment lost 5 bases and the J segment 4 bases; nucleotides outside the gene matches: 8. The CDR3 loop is CASSPGTSTADTQYF. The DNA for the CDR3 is TGTGCCAGCAGTCCCGGGACTAGTACTGCAGATACGCAGTATTTT.

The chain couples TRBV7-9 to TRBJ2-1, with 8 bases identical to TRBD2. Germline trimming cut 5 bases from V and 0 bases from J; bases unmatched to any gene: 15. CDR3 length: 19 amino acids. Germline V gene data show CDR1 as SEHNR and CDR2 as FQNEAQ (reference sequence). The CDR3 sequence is CASSPYSGTSGYSYNEQFF. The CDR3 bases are TGTGCCAGCAGCCCCTACAGTGGTACTAGCGGATACTCCTACAATGAGCAGTTCTTC.

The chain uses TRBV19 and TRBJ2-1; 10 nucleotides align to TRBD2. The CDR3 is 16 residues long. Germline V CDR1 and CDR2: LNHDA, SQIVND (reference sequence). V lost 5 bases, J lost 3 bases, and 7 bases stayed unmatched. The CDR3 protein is CASSLTLAGRYNEQFF. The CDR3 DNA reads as TGTGCCAGTAGTTTAACACTAGCGGGGCGCTACAATGAGCAGTTCTTC.

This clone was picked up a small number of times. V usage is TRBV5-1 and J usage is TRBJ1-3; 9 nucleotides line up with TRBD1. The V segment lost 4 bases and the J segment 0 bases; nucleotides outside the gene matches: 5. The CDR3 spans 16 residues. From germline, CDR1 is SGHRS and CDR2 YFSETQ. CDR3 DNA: TGCGCCAGCAGCCCCCGGGACAGGGCCTCTGGAAACACCATATATTTT. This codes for CASSPRDRASGNTIYF.

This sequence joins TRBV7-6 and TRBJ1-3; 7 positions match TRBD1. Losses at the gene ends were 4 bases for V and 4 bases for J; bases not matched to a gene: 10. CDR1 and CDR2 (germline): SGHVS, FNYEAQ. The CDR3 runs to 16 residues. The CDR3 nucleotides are TGTGCCAGCAGCTCATACGGGACAGAGGGCGGAAACACCATATATTTT. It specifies CASSSYGTEGGNTIYF.

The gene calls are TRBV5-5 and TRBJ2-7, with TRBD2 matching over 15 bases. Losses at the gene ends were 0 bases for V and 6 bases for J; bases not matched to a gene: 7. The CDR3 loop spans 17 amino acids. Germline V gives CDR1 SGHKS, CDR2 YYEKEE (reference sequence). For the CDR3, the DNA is TGTGCCAGCAGCTTGGCGGGACTAGCGGGGGGTTCACTCGAGCAGTACGTC. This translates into CASSLAGLAGGSLEQYV.